The source of this TCR beta chain is a study of graft-versus-host responses after intestinal transplantation. For the study at large: Each of the recipients got a multivisceral, liver-intestinal, or isolated intestinal transplant. Recipients across the board were started on anti-thymocyte globulin induction, then kept on tacrolimus and steroids for around three years.

Points from the study as a whole: Early declines in HvG clones that occurred post-transplant were associated with peak circulating GvH clone levels.

The germline V gene has CDR1 LNHDA and CDR2 SQIVND (reference sequence). V was cut by 8 bases and J by 7 bases, with 18 bases left in between. The CDR3 has 14 residues. Sequenced by immunoSEQ multiplex PCR; TCRdb stores in-frame clones only, minus some. The sample lists about 20,000 clones, about nine tenths seen once, with approximately 48% in the top ten. Each post-transplant marrow sample came from the posterior iliac crest or another site. In regard to this clone: Its cognate antigen is unknown.

The chain employs TRBV19 and TRBJ1-5, with D tentatively TRBD1 (5 bases). Sequencing used bone marrow, obtained approximately 120 days after transplant. This TCR came from a human patient who received an intestinal transplant, so some T cells may come from the graft donor. The CDR3 is CASEDGALGQPQHF. CDR3 nucleotides: TGTGCCAGTGAGGACGGGGCTCTGGGACAGCCCCAGCATTTT.